This TCR beta chain was captured in a study of PD-1 blockade in classical Hodgkin lymphoma. Time point specified: cycle 4 day 1 (C4D1), after around six weeks of nivolumab. Exposure to brentuximab vedotin varied, and each patient had relapsed following autologous stem cell transplantation. From thawed PBMCs, magnetic negative selection was used to isolate the CD8+ T cells. CDR3 size: 12 residues. V dropped 2 bases and J dropped 7 bases, with 8 bases sitting between them. Germline V gene data show CDR1 as MNHEY and CDR2 as SVGAGI. Broader study findings: Complete responders possessed baseline diversity comparable to newly diagnosed patients.

Generated by immunoSEQ multiplex PCR, the TCRdb table keeps only in-frame clones and is missing some. The data hold 15,000 to 25,000 clones, with about 87% observed a single time. As regards this clone: Its specificity is unknown.

This clonotype was obtained from a human donor with classical Hodgkin lymphoma. The chain employs TRBV6-5 and TRBJ2-5; D is perhaps TRBD1 or TRBD2 (5 bases each). The sequencing here drew on CD8+ T cells from blood, taken before the fourth cycle of nivolumab. As DNA, the CDR3 is TGTGCCAGCAGTTACGAGGGGTGGACCCAGTACTTC. Translating it yields CASSYEGWTQYF.